This T cell receptor (beta chain) is drawn from a study of blood T cell repertoires in COVID-19 (dated by TCRdb to the early 2020s). Broadly, across the study: The collaborator samples originated in the United States, Italy and Spain and spanned the acute and convalescent phases of COVID-19. The repertoires were made available in a free public database intended to serve as a resource for research on the immune response to SARS-CoV-2. HLA class I and class II types, where available, came from metadata supplied by the sample provider rather than from assay-based typing. Samples were obtained from the ongoing ImmuneRACE study (first 160 participants) and from 1,200 or so subjects provided by 6 global collaborators. Sample metadata almost always included a de-identified subject ID, COVID-19 status, age in years and sex. The material from the prospective study consisted of cDNA or gDNA derived from T cells, B-cell-depleted T cells, or PBMCs. Subjects who had been exposed to COVID-19, were actively infected with it, or had recovered from it provided the deeply sampled blood TCRbeta repertoires that made up the dataset. The research as a whole found: The amount of clinical and demographic metadata varied by source and participant and was provided uncurated.

The immunoSEQ Assay, a bias-controlled multiplex PCR, was used to amplify TCRbeta CDR3 regions from genomic DNA. Processing in the source paper ran as follows. The number of nucleated cells in each sample was estimated by amplification of reference gene primers within the assay. To quantify the absolute abundance of each unique TCRbeta CDR3 rearrangement, sequence reads were collapsed and filtered. For each sample, productive Simpson clonality was calculated as the square root of Simpson's diversity index over productive rearrangements. TCRdb obtained this table from immuneACCESS and retained in-frame rearrangements with V and J assigned. These tables miss some clones; where compared with another copy, unresolved V genes account for less than half of the shortfall, and the remainder is unexplained. V, J and clone size reflect that table, while D and trimming were determined from the DNA. Across this sample there are about 160,000 clones, with 65% to 85% seen only once. 3% to 4.5% of the sample is in the top ten clones.

The collaborating institutions used their own protocols to collect whole blood in K2EDTA tubes. For TCRbeta analysis, collaborator samples were shipped as frozen whole blood, as isolated PBMCs, or as DNA extracted from either sample type. Note on this clone: Its antigen is currently not known. No base qualities exist here, and no much larger clone lies one base off it.

Counted from cysteine to phenylalanine, this CDR3 has 16 amino acids. Just the 48-base CDR3 DNA is kept, in frame starting at base 1. The junction shows trimming of 1 base on V and 8 bases on J, and the gene matches do not reach 9 bases of it. Per the germline V gene, SGHTA is the CDR1 and FQGTGA is the CDR2. Sequenced material: peripheral blood. The receptor chain draws on TRBV7-3 and TRBJ2-1, and TRBD1 aligns with 9 junction nucleotides. This clonotype was sampled from a woman older than 75 with acute or convalescent COVID-19. CDR3 reads: CASSLKQGAAMDEQFF. The DNA sequence follows: TGTGCCAGCAGCTTAAAACAGGGGGCGGCAATGGATGAGCAGTTCTTC. The CDR3 plus the reference TRBV7-3 and TRBJ2-1 genes for the other parts give the full variable domain: GAGVSQTPSNKVTEKGKYVELRCDPISGHTALYWYRQSLGQGPEFLIYFQGTGAADDSGLPNDRFFAVRPEGSVSTLKIQRTERGDSAVYLCASSLKQGAAMDEQFFGPGTRLTVL.